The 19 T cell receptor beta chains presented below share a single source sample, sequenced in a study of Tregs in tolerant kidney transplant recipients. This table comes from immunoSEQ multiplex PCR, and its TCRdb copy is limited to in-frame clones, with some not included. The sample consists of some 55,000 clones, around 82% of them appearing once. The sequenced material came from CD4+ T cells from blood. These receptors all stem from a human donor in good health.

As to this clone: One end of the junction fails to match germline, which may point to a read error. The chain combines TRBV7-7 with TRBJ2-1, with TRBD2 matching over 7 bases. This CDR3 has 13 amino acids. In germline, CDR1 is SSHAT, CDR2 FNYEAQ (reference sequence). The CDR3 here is CASSSDQRGEQFF. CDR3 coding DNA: TGTGCTAGCAGCTCAGACCAGCGGGGTGAGCAGTTCTTC. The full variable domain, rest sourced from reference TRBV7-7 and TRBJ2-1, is GAGVSQSPRYKVTKRGQDVTLRCDPISSHATLYWYQQALGQGPEFLTYFNYEAQPDKSGLPSDRFSAERPEGSISTLTIQRTEQRDSAMYRCASSSDQRGEQFFGPGTRLTVL.

In DNA form, the CDR3 reads TGTGCCACCCCAGCGGGGAGGAGGTACAATGAGCAGTTCTTC. This codes for CATPAGRRYNEQFF. The V call is TRBV27, the J call TRBJ2-1, with TRBD2 matching over 7 bases. CDR3 size: 14 residues. V lost 10 bases and J lost 4; bases outside the gene matches: 10. Germline CDR1 and CDR2: MNHEY and SMNVEV (reference sequence).

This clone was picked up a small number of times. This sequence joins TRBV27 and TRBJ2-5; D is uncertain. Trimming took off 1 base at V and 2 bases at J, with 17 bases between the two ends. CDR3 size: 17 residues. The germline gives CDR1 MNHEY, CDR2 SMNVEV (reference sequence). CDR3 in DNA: TGTGCCAGCAGTTTATTCCCCCGGCGTCTCAATCAAGAGACCCAGTACTTC. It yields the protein CASSLFPRRLNQETQYF.

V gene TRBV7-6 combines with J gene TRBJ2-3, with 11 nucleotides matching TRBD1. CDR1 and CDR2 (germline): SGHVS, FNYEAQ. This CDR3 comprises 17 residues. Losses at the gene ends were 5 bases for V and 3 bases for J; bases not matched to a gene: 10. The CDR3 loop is CASSPAMGTGGTDTQYF. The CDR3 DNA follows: TGTGCCAGCAGCCCCGCCATGGGGACAGGGGGGACAGATACGCAGTATTTT.

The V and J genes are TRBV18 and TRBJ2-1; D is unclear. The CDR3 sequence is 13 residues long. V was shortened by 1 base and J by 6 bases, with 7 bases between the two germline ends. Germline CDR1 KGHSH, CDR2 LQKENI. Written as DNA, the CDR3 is TGTGCCAGCTCACCACTTGGGCTCAATGAGCAGTTCTTC. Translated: CASSPLGLNEQFF.

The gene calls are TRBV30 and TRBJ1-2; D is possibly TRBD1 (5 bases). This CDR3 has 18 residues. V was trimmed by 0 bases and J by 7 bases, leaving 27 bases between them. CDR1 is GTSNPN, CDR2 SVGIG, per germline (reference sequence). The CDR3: CAWSVVRRRRGTRVGYTF. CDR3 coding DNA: TGTGCCTGGAGTGTTGTTCGGCGCCGGCGGGGGACGAGGGTTGGCTACACCTTC.

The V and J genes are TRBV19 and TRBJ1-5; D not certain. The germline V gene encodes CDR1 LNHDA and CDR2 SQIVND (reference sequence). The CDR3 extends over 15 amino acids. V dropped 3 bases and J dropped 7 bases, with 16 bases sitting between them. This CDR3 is CASSIKLQGRQPQHF. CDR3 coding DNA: TGTGCCAGTAGTATCAAACTCCAAGGGAGGCAGCCCCAGCATTTT.

CDR3 nucleotides: TGTGCCATCAGTGAGGGTAGGGGACTAGACTCCTACGAGCAGTACTTC. This encodes CAISEGRGLDSYEQYF. The V and J genes are TRBV10-3 and TRBJ2-7; 8 bases agree with TRBD2. Germline V gene lookup returns CDR1 ENHRY and CDR2 SYGVKD. The CDR3 is made up of 16 amino acids. V was clipped by 2 bases and J by 0 bases; unmatched bases: 6.

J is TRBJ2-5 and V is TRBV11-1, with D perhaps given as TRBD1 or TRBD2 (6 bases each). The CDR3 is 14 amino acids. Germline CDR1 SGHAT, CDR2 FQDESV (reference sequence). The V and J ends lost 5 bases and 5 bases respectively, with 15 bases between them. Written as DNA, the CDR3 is TGTGCCAGCAGCCCTACTGGGGGGCGGGAGACCCAGTACTTC. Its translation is CASSPTGGRETQYF.

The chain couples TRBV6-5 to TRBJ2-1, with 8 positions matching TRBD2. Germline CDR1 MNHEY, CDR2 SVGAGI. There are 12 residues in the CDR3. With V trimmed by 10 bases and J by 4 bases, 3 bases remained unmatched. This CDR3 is CATQRGYNEQFF. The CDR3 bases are TGTGCCACACAGCGGGGGTACAATGAGCAGTTCTTC.

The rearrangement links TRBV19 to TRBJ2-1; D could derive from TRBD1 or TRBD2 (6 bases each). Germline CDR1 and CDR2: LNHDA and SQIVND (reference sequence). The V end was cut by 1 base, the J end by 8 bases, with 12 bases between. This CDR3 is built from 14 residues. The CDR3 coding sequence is TGTGCCAGTAGTATAGCGAGGGGGGCCTATGAGCAGTTCTTC. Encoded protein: CASSIARGAYEQFF. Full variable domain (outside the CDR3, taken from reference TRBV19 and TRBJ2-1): DGGITQSPKYLFRKEGQNVTLSCEQNLNHDAMYWYRQDPGQGLRLIYYSQIVNDFQKGDIAEGYSVSREKKESFPLTVTSAQKNPTAFYLCASSIARGAYEQFFGPGTRLTVL.

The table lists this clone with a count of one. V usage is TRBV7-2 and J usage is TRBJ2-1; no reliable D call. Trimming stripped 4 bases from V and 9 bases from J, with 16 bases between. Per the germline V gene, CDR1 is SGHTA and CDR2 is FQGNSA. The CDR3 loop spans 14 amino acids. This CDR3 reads CASSSPLRLGEQFF. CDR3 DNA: TGTGCCAGCAGCTCGCCTCTCCGCCTAGGTGAGCAGTTCTTC.

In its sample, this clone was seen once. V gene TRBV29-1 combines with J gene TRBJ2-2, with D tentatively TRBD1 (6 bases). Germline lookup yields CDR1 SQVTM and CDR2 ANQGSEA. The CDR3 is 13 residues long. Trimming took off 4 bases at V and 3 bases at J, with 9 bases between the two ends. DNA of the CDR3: TGCAGCGTTGGACAGGTTGACACCGGGGAGCTGTTTTTT. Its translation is CSVGQVDTGELFF.

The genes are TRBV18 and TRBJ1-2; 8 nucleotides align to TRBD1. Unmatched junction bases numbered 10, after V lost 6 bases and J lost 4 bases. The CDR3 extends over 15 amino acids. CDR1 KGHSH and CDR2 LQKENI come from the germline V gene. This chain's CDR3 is CASSPDLQGAYGYTF. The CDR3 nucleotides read TGTGCCAGCTCGCCTGACCTGCAGGGGGCCTATGGCTACACCTTC.

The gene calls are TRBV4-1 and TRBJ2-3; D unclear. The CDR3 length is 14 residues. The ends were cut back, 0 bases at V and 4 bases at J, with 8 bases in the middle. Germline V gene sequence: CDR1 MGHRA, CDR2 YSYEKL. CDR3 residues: CASSQDRMADTQYF. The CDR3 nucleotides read TGCGCCAGCAGCCAAGATCGGATGGCAGATACGCAGTATTTT.

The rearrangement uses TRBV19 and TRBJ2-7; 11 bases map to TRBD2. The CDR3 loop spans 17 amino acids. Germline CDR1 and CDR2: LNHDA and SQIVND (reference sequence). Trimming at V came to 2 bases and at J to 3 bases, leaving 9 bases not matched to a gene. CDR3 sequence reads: CASSIFRTSGSHYEQYF. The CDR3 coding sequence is TGTGCCAGTAGTATATTCCGGACTAGCGGGTCACACTACGAGCAGTACTTC.

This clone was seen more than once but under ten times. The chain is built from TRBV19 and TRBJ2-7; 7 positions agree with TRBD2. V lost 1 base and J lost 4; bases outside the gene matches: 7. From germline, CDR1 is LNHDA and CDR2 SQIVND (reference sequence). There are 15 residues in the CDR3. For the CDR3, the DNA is TGTGCCAGTAGTATAGCCGGCGGGGGTTCTTACGAGCAGTACTTC. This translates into CASSIAGGGSYEQYF.

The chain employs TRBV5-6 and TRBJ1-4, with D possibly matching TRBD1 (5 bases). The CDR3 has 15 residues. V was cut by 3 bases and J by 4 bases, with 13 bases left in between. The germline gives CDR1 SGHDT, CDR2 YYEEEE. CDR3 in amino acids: CASSYLRGGNEKLFF. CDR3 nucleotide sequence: TGTGCCAGCAGCTATCTACGGGGGGGTAATGAAAAACTGTTTTTT.

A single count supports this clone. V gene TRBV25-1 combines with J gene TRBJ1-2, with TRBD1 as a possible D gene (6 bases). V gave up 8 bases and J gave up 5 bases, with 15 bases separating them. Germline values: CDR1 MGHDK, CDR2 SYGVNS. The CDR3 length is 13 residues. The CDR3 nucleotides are TGTGCCAGCCACGGGGGCAGAAAGTATGGCTACACCTTC. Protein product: CASHGGRKYGYTF.